Included here is one T cell receptor (beta chain) sequence, with context. Its antigen is currently unknown. These data are taken from a study of T cell responses to AZD1222 COVID-19 vaccine. Regarding the study as a whole: Only 5 to 7 individuals given AZD1222 were seropositive at baseline. Among the donors, most were white British and more were female, and clonal diversity was possibly underestimated.

The data were produced by immunoSEQ multiplex PCR, yet TCRdb's version contains in-frame clones alone and is incomplete. The sample includes about 150,000 clones, 70% to 90% of them seen just once. The clonotype originates from an adult who received the MenACWY meningococcal vaccine as a control. Material: peripheral blood, obtained 28 days after the second dose of the MenACWY control vaccine.

The CDR3 region has the DNA TGCAGTGCCGCAAGGGCCGGGGAGCTGTTTTTT. Encoded protein: CSAARAGELFF. The J gene is TRBJ2-2, the V gene TRBV20-1; D unclear. The germline V gene encodes CDR1 DFQATT and CDR2 SNEGSKA (reference sequence). V was shortened by 6 bases and J by 6 bases, with 8 bases between the two germline ends. The CDR3 totals 11 residues.